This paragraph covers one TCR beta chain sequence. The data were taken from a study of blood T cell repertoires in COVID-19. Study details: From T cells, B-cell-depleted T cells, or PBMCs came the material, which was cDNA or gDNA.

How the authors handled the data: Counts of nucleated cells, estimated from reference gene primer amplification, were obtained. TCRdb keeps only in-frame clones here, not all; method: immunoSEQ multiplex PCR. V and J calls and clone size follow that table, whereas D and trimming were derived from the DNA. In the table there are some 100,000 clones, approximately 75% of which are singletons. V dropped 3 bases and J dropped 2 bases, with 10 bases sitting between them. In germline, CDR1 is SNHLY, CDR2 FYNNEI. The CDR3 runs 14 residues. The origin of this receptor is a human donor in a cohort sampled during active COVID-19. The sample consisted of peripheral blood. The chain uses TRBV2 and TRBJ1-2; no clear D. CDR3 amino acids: CASSDRGQNYGYTF. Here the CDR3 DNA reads TGTGCCAGCAGTGATCGAGGTCAGAACTATGGCTACACCTTC.